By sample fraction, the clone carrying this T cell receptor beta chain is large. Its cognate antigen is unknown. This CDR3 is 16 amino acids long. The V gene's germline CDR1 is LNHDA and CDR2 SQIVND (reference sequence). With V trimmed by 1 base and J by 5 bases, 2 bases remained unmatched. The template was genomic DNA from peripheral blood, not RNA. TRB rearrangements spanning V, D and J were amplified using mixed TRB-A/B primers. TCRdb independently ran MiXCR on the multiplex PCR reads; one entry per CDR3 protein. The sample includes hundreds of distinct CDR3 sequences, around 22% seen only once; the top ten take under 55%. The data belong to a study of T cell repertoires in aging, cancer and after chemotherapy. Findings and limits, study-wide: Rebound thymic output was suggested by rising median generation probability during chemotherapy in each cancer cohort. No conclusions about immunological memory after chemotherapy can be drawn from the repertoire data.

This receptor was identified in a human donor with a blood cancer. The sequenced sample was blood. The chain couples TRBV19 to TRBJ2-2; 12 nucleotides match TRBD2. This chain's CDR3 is CASSIGLAGATGELFF. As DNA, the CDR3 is TGTGCCAGTAGTATAGGACTAGCGGGAGCAACCGGGGAGCTGTTTTTT.